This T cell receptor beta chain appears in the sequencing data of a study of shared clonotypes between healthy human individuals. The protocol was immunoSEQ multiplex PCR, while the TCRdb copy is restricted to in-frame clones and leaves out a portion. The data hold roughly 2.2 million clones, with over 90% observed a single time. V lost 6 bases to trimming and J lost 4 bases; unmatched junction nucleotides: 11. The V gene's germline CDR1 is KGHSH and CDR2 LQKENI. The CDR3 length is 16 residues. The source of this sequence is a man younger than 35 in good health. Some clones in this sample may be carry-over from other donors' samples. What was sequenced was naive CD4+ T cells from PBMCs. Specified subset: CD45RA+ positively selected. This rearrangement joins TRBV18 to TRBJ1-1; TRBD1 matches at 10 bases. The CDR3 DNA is TGTGCCAGCTCGGGCGGGACAGGGGAATGGGGCACTGAAGCTTTCTTT. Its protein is CASSGGTGEWGTEAFF.